This T cell receptor beta chain was observed in a study of blood T cell repertoires in COVID-19. Turning to the study itself: Samples representing acute and convalescent COVID-19 were sourced from the United States, Italy and Spain. PBMCs, B-cell-depleted T cells, or T cells were the source of the cDNA or gDNA that made up the material.

The study drew participants aged about 18 to 90 years from roughly 25 US areas. Clones were sequenced by immunoSEQ multiplex PCR, and TCRdb holds only the in-frame ones, with some missing. The data show about 250,000 clones, 85% seen once. This CDR3 spans 12 amino acids. V dropped 5 bases and J dropped 7; count of bases not matched to a gene: 2. Per the germline V gene, CDR1 is LNHDA and CDR2 is SQIVND (reference sequence). The sequenced material came from PBMCs or T cells enriched from blood (not recorded which). The chain joins TRBV19 to TRBJ1-2; 9 nucleotides line up with TRBD1. This TCR came from a woman between 50 and 59 years old with acute COVID-19. CDR3 in amino acids: CASSGTGSGYTF. CDR3 DNA: TGTGCCAGTAGTGGGACAGGGAGTGGCTACACCTTC.